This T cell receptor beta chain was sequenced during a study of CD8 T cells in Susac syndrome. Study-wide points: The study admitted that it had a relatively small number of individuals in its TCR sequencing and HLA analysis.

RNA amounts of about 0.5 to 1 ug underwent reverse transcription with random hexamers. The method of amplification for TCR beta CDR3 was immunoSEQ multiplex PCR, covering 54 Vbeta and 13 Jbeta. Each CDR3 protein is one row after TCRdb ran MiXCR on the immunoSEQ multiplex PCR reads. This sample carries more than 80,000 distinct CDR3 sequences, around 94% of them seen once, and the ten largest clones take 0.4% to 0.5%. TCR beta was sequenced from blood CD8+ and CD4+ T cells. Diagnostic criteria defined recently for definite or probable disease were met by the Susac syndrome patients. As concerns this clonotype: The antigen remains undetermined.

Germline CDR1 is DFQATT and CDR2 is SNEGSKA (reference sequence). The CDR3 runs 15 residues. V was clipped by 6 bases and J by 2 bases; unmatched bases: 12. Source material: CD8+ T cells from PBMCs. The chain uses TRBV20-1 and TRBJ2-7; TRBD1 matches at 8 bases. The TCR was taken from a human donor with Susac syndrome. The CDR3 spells CSALNRGQDPYEQYF. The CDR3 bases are TGCAGTGCCCTCAACAGGGGACAGGATCCCTACGAGCAGTACTTC.